These 32 T cell receptor beta chains were sequenced from one sample in a study of blood T cell repertoires in COVID-19. Libraries were prepared by immunoSEQ multiplex PCR; TCRdb keeps only in-frame clonotypes and omits some of them. This sample has approximately 66,000 clones, with roughly 70% found just once. Source material: peripheral blood. These receptors originate from a man aged 55 to 70 with acute or convalescent COVID-19.

The chain couples TRBV10-3 to TRBJ2-2; 9 nucleotides line up with TRBD1. Trimming took 6 bases from V and 6 from J; bases not matched to a gene: 8. The CDR3 contains 15 residues. Germline CDR1 and CDR2: ENHRY and SYGVKD. The CDR3 loop reads CAISSDRGKAGELFF. In DNA form, the CDR3 reads TGTGCCATCAGCTCCGACAGGGGGAAGGCCGGGGAGCTGTTTTTT.

The rearrangement links TRBV5-1 to TRBJ2-5; perhaps TRBD1 as D (5 bases). The CDR3 runs 15 residues. The germline gives CDR1 SGHRS, CDR2 YFSETQ. The ends were cut back, 1 base at V and 5 bases at J, with 15 bases in the middle. The CDR3 DNA reads TGCGCCAGCAGCTTGATCGCCAGGGAAGGGGAGACCCAGTACTTC. Its protein product is CASSLIAREGETQYF.

This clone was seen a few times. The chain couples TRBV7-2 to TRBJ2-1; 9 bases align to TRBD2. CDR1 is SGHTA and CDR2 is FQGNSA in the germline V gene. The CDR3 has 16 amino acids. V gave up 4 bases and J gave up 2 bases; unmatched junction bases: 6. CDR3 protein: CASSSPGGGAYNEQFF. The CDR3 DNA reads as TGTGCCAGCAGCTCCCCGGGCGGGGGGGCCTACAATGAGCAGTTCTTC.

V is TRBV5-4 and J is TRBJ1-1; D might be TRBD1 (5 bases). The V and J ends lost 3 bases and 1 base respectively, with 10 bases between them. CDR3 size: 14 residues. Per the germline V gene, CDR1 is SGHNT and CDR2 is YYREEE (reference sequence). CDR3 coding DNA: TGTGCCAGCAGCTCACAGGTACAGAACACTGAAGCTTTCTTT. It specifies CASSSQVQNTEAFF.

The rearrangement joins TRBV6-6 to TRBJ1-1, with D unclear. This CDR3 contains 12 residues. Deletions cut 5 bases from V and 5 bases from J, with 9 bases between. Germline CDR1 and CDR2: MNHNY and SVGAGI (reference sequence). The CDR3 region is CASSRDKTEAFF. Written as DNA, the CDR3 is TGTGCCAGCAGTCGTGACAAAACTGAAGCTTTCTTT.

The V and J genes are TRBV5-6 and TRBJ1-5; the D gene is possibly TRBD1 (5 bases). Germline lookup yields CDR1 SGHDT and CDR2 YYEEEE. V was clipped by 4 bases and J by 4 bases, with 12 bases between them. This CDR3 has 14 amino acids. CDR3 sequence: CASSLLTENQPQHF. The CDR3 DNA is TGTGCCAGCAGCCTACTGACAGAGAATCAGCCCCAGCATTTT. Full variable domain (rest looked up from reference TRBV5-6 and TRBJ1-5): DAGVTQSPTHLIKTRGQQVTLRCSPKSGHDTVSWYQQALGQGPQFIFQYYEEEERQRGNFPDRFSGHQFPNYSSELNVNALLLGDSALYLCASSLLTENQPQHFGDGTRLSIL.

Written as DNA, the CDR3 is TGCGCCAGCAGCCAAGATTCCTACTCACCCCAGCATTTT. Translation: CASSQDSYSPQHF. The chain uses TRBV4-1 and TRBJ1-5; D remains unclear. Trimming removed 0 bases from V and 10 bases from J, with 10 bases in between. Germline loops: CDR1 MGHRA, CDR2 YSYEKL. CDR3 length equals 13 residues.

This rearrangement joins TRBV5-1 to TRBJ2-2; 7 bases line up with TRBD1. The CDR3 is 15 amino acids. Unmatched junction bases numbered 4, after V lost 2 bases and J lost 3 bases. The germline gives CDR1 SGHRS, CDR2 YFSETQ. The DNA of the CDR3 is TGCGCCAGCAGCTTCATCCAGGGGGACACCGGGGAGCTGTTTTTT. Translating gives CASSFIQGDTGELFF.

This clone was counted a single time. This chain joins TRBV13 and TRBJ1-6, with D possibly matching TRBD1 (5 bases). The germline V gene has CDR1 PRHDT and CDR2 FYEKMQ (reference sequence). This CDR3 region has 14 residues. V dropped 2 bases and J dropped 9 bases, with 11 bases sitting between them. The CDR3 spells CASSLYPGGSPLHF. CDR3 coding DNA: TGTGCCAGCAGCTTATATCCGGGGGGTTCACCCCTCCACTTT.

This clone was picked up one time. The chain links TRBV24-1 to TRBJ2-7; 7 nucleotides match TRBD1. J gave up 4 bases and V 0 bases, and 8 bases lay outside the gene matches. CDR3 size: 16 residues. Germline V gives CDR1 KGHDR, CDR2 SFDVKD. CDR3 nucleotide sequence: TGTGCCACCAGTGATTTGAGGTCGGACAGGATATACGAGCAGTACGTC. Translating it yields CATSDLRSDRIYEQYV.

This clone was counted only a few times. The chain's CDR3 is CASSDDSSYNEQFF. The CDR3 coding sequence is TGTGCCAGCAGTGACGACTCCTCCTACAATGAGCAGTTCTTC. The chain is built from TRBV25-1 and TRBJ2-1; no reliable D call. Germline V gene data show CDR1 as MGHDK and CDR2 as SYGVNS. CDR3 length: 14 amino acids. Trimming pared 3 bases from V and 0 bases from J, leaving 6 bases between.

The rearrangement links TRBV5-1 to TRBJ2-1, with D tentatively TRBD1 (6 bases). CDR1 SGHRS and CDR2 YFSETQ come from the germline V gene. The CDR3 has 16 residues. V dropped 4 bases and J dropped 0 bases, with 14 bases sitting between them. The CDR3 DNA reads TGCGCCAGCAGCCCGGAACAGGGCAGCTCCTACAATGAGCAGTTCTTC. This translates into CASSPEQGSSYNEQFF.

The chain links TRBV27 to TRBJ2-3; D unclear. Per germline, CDR1 MNHEY and CDR2 SMNVEV (reference sequence). The CDR3 sequence is 12 residues long. V was cut by 4 bases and J by 2 bases, with 4 bases left in between. The CDR3 DNA reads as TGTGCCAGCAGTTCCATCACAGATACGCAGTATTTT. It encodes CASSSITDTQYF.

The V call is TRBV9, the J call TRBJ1-1; D is unclear. V lost 0 bases and J lost 0, with 9 bases in between. Germline CDR1 reads SGDLS; CDR2 reads YYNGEE. The CDR3 spans 15 residues. In DNA, the CDR3 is TGTGCCAGCAGCGTAGCCCCGGGTCTGAACACTGAAGCTTTCTTT. Its translation is CASSVAPGLNTEAFF.

The gene calls are TRBV11-3 and TRBJ2-1; D is ambiguous. Germline-derived CDR1 and CDR2 are SGHNT and YENEEA. V dropped 2 bases and J dropped 8 bases, with 10 bases sitting between them. The CDR3 covers 13 residues. The CDR3 spells CASSLNSLDEQFF. CDR3 nucleotide sequence: TGTGCCAGCAGCTTAAATAGCCTCGATGAGCAGTTCTTC. The full variable domain, in which reference TRBV11-3 and TRBJ2-1 provide the parts outside the CDR3, is EAGVVQSPRYKIIEKKQPVAFWCNPISGHNTLYWYLQNLGQGPELLIRYENEEAVDDSQLPKDRFSAERLKGVDSTLKIQPAELGDSAVYLCASSLNSLDEQFFGPGTRLTVL.

The chain employs TRBV10-3 and TRBJ1-5; weak D call: TRBD1 (5 bases). This CDR3 spans 16 amino acids. The germline gives CDR1 ENHRY, CDR2 SYGVKD. V was cut by 0 bases and J by 7 bases, with 16 bases left in between. The CDR3 sequence: CAISESTPRDRQPQHF. The CDR3 region has the DNA TGTGCCATCAGTGAGTCAACCCCCAGGGATCGACAGCCCCAGCATTTT.

This chain connects TRBV19 to TRBJ1-3; 9 nucleotides align to TRBD1. CDR1 is LNHDA, CDR2 SQIVND, per germline (reference sequence). CDR3 size: 17 residues. After removal of 7 bases from V and 1 base from J, the junction contained 11 bases not matched to a gene. CDR3 protein: CASTNLPGTGSGNTIYF. The CDR3 coding sequence is TGTGCCAGTACCAACCTGCCCGGGACAGGGTCTGGAAACACCATATATTTT.

This rearrangement joins TRBV6-5 to TRBJ2-7, with D possibly matching TRBD1 (5 bases). The length of the CDR3 is 11 residues. Per germline, CDR1 MNHEY and CDR2 SVGAGI. CDR3 amino acids: CAAGMAYEQYV. CDR3 in DNA: TGTGCGGCAGGGATGGCCTACGAGCAGTACGTC.

The genes are TRBV7-9 and TRBJ2-5; the match to TRBD2 covers 8 bases. The CDR3 sequence is 13 residues long. J was trimmed by 5 bases and V by 4 bases; bases with no gene match: 3. CDR1 SEHNR and CDR2 FQNEAQ come from the germline V gene (reference sequence). CDR3 residues: CASSSGRDETQYF. CDR3 sequence (DNA): TGTGCCAGCAGCTCCGGGAGGGACGAGACCCAGTACTTC.

This clone has just one count. The rearrangement uses TRBV6-6 and TRBJ1-2; weak D call: TRBD1 (6 bases). This CDR3 is 14 amino acids long. The ends were cut back, 5 bases at V and 4 bases at J, with 14 bases in the middle. Germline V CDR1 and CDR2: MNHNY, SVGAGI (reference sequence). CDR3 protein: CASSRTTGTYGYTF. CDR3 sequence (DNA): TGTGCCAGCAGTAGAACAACAGGGACCTATGGCTACACCTTC.

A few counts support this clone. V gene TRBV9 combines with J gene TRBJ1-4, with 7 bases identical to TRBD1. This CDR3 region has 15 residues. Trimming at V came to 3 bases and at J to 8 bases, leaving 10 bases not matched to a gene. Germline CDR1 reads SGDLS; CDR2 reads YYNGEE. Here the CDR3 reads CASSDRRDSGEKLFF. The CDR3, as DNA: TGTGCCAGCAGCGACCGCCGGGACAGCGGGGAAAAACTGTTTTTT. Filled out from reference TRBV9 and TRBJ1-4, the complete variable domain reads DSGVTQTPKHLITATGQRVTLRCSPRSGDLSVYWYQQSLDQGLQFLIQYYNGEERAKGNILERFSAQQFPDLHSELNLSSLELGDSALYFCASSDRRDSGEKLFFGSGTQLSVL.

The chain's CDR3 is CASKGVPLTEAFF. CDR3 nucleotide sequence: TGCGCCAGCAAGGGGGTCCCCCTTACTGAAGCTTTCTTT. The V call is TRBV5-1, the J call TRBJ1-1; maybe TRBD1 (6 bases). Trimming left V 6 bases short and J 5 bases short, with 14 bases between. Germline CDR1 is SGHRS and CDR2 is YFSETQ. The CDR3 is 13 amino acids.

Many counts were recorded for this clone. The J gene is TRBJ2-1, the V gene TRBV2, with 11 bases that match TRBD2. The CDR3 contains 17 residues. V trimming: 5 bases; J trimming: 6 bases; junction bases outside the gene matches: 12. Germline CDR1 SNHLY, CDR2 FYNNEI. CDR3: CASSQDLAGGDPNEQFF. The CDR3 region has the DNA TGTGCCAGCAGTCAGGACTTAGCGGGGGGGGATCCCAATGAGCAGTTCTTC.

The chain recombines TRBV7-3 with TRBJ1-2; possibly TRBD1 for D (6 bases). V was pared by 5 bases and J by 8 bases, with 12 bases between. The germline CDR1 and CDR2 sequences are SGHTA and FQGTGA. The CDR3 contains 12 residues. CDR3 bases: TGTGCCAGCAGCCCAGCGGGGGGCGGCTACACCTTC. Its protein product is CASSPAGGGYTF.

As to this clone: The junction departs from the called germline gene at one end, perhaps through a read error. The chain is built from TRBV5-1 and TRBJ2-1, with TRBD2 matching 8 bases. The V gene's germline CDR1 is SGHRS and CDR2 YFSETQ. CDR3 length: 18 amino acids. The CDR3 sequence: CATSPSGGAINSFNEQFF. The CDR3 DNA follows: TGCGCCACCAGCCCCTCCGGGGGGGCTATCAACTCCTTTAATGAGCAGTTCTTC.

The rearrangement links TRBV11-1 to TRBJ2-5; D gene uncertain. Trimming stripped 2 bases from V and 5 bases from J, with 15 bases between. The CDR3 totals 15 residues. The germline V gene has CDR1 SGHAT and CDR2 FQDESV (reference sequence). CDR3 sequence: CASSLSASGGETQYF. The CDR3 DNA sequence: TGTGCCAGCAGCTTATCGGCTAGTGGTGGGGAGACCCAGTACTTC.

A remark on this clone: The germline gene is not matched at one end of the junction; a read error may be the cause. The CDR3 loop is CASSLGGGRLIF. DNA of the CDR3: TGTGCCAGCAGCTTAGGTGGCGGTCGACTGATCTTC. This sequence joins TRBV7-9 and TRBJ2-1, with unresolved D. Germline V gene lookup returns CDR1 SEHNR and CDR2 FQNEAQ (reference sequence). The CDR3 consists of 12 residues.

The genes are TRBV6-1 and TRBJ2-2; TRBD2 is a possible D gene (6 bases). Germline V lookup: CDR1 MNHNS, CDR2 SASEGT. V lost 1 base and J 4 bases, leaving 13 bases between the germline ends. The CDR3 has 16 residues. In nucleotides, the CDR3 is TGTGCCAGCAGTGAAGGTACGGGGGTGGCCACCGGGGAGCTGTTTTTT. Protein product: CASSEGTGVATGELFF.

The J gene is TRBJ2-1, the V gene TRBV24-1; 11 nucleotides match TRBD1. Germline V CDR1 and CDR2: KGHDR, SFDVKD. The CDR3 has 14 amino acids. V shed 2 bases, J shed 10 bases, and the junction held 3 bases outside the gene matches. The CDR3 DNA follows: TGTGCCACCAGTGATTCGGGACAGGGGGACGAGCAGTTCTTC. This gives the protein CATSDSGQGDEQFF.

This clone was recorded only once. The V and J genes are TRBV4-1 and TRBJ2-7; D may be TRBD2 (6 bases). V dropped 4 bases and J dropped 3 bases, with 10 bases sitting between them. Germline CDR1 and CDR2: MGHRA and YSYEKL. The CDR3 consists of 13 residues. The DNA of the CDR3 is TGCGCCAGCAGCCCGGGGGTTGACTACGAGCAGTACTTC. Translated: CASSPGVDYEQYF.

The V and J genes are TRBV28 and TRBJ1-2; no reliable D call. The CDR3 has 14 amino acids. Germline lookup yields CDR1 MDHEN and CDR2 SYDVKM. V was clipped by 2 bases and J by 5 bases, with 12 bases between them. The CDR3: CASSLLWPGYGYTF. CDR3 nucleotides: TGTGCCAGCAGTTTACTTTGGCCAGGATATGGCTACACCTTC.

The chain couples TRBV7-3 to TRBJ2-2, with 9 bases aligning to TRBD2. The germline gives CDR1 SGHTA, CDR2 FQGTGA. V dropped 1 base and J dropped 3; count of bases not matched to a gene: 6. CDR3 size: 17 residues. DNA for the CDR3: TGTGCCAGCAGCTTAAGCTTCAGCGGGGGGTACACCGGGGAGCTGTTTTTT. Protein sequence: CASSLSFSGGYTGELFF. Full variable domain (outside the CDR3, taken from reference TRBV7-3 and TRBJ2-2): GAGVSQTPSNKVTEKGKYVELRCDPISGHTALYWYRQSLGQGPEFLIYFQGTGAADDSGLPNDRFFAVRPEGSVSTLKIQRTERGDSAVYLCASSLSFSGGYTGELFFGEGSRLTVL.